Listed below are T cell receptor beta chains from one sample, sequenced in a study of T cell changes during pregnancy in multiple sclerosis. Some clones are missing from TCRdb's copy, which holds only in-frame ones; the method was immunoSEQ multiplex PCR. The table includes about 31,000 clones, approximately 89% detected once. Sequenced here: CD8+ T cells from peripheral blood mononuclear cells, sampled in the second trimester of pregnancy. All receptors come from a female donor with multiple sclerosis, enrolled in a pregnancy study. Both conserved end residues are part of each CDR3. D genes are given only for firm matches. Size is stated for part of the rows, as once, few or many counts, or as a class when the clone is expanded.

TRBJ2-2,-,TRBV27,-,17,TGTGCCAGCAGTTTATCGTTTGTGGGGGCGAGCACCGGGGAGCTGTTTTTT,CASSLSFVGASTGELFF
TRBJ2-7,-,TRBV19,-,16,TGTGCCAGTAGTATTTTCGGCAGGGAAGGCTCCTACGAGCAGTACTTC,CASSIFGREGSYEQYF
TRBJ2-7,-,TRBV19,TRBD2,11,TGTGCCACCAAGGGAGGGTACGAGCAGTACTTC,CATKGGYEQYF
TRBJ2-1,-,TRBV28,-,14,TGTGCCAGCAGTTTCGGGAGTTCAGGCAATGAGCAGTTCTTC,CASSFGSSGNEQFF
TRBJ2-3,few,TRBV4-2,TRBD1,16,TGTGCCAGCAGCCAAGAGATGGGGACAGGGCCAGATACGCAGTATTTT,CASSQEMGTGPDTQYF
TRBJ1-2,-,TRBV27,-,13,TGTGCCAGCAGTAACGACATCGCCTATGGCTACACCTTC,CASSNDIAYGYTF
TRBJ1-1,once,TRBV27,-,13,TGTGCCAGCAGTTTTCAGGGTGACACTGAAGCTTTCTTT,CASSFQGDTEAFF
TRBJ1-4,-,TRBV7-9,-,13,TGTGCCAGCAGCTACAGCTATAATGAAAAACTGTTTTTT,CASSYSYNEKLFF
TRBJ2-5,-,TRBV6-5,TRBD2,15,TGTGCCAGCAGTTACAGGGGACTAGTATTTGAGACCCAGTACTTC,CASSYRGLVFETQYF
TRBJ1-2,-,TRBV7-8,-,16,TGTGCCAGCAGTCTAGGGGCGGCAAAAGCTAACTATGGCTACACCTTC,CASSLGAAKANYGYTF
TRBJ1-5,-,TRBV10-3,-,14,TGTGCCATCAGTGCCAGTAATAGCAATCAGCCCCAGCATTTT,CAISASNSNQPQHF